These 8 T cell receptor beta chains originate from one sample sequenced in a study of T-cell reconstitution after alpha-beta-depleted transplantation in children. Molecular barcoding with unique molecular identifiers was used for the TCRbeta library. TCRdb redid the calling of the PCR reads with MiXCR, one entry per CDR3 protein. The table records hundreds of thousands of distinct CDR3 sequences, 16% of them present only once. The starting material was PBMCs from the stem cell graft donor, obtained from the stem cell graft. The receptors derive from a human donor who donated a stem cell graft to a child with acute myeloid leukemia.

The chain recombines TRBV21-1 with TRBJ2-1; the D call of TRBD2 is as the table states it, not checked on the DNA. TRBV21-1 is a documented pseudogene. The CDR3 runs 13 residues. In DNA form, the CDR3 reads TGTGCCAGCAGCATTAGTCCCCTCAATGAGCAGTTCTTC. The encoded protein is CASSISPLNEQFF.

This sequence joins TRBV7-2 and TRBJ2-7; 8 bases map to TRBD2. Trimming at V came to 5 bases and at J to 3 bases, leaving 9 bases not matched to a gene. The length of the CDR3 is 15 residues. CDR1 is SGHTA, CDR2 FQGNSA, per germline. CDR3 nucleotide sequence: TGTGCCAGCAGCACGGGGGGGGGCTTTTTCTACGAGCAGTACTTC. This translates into CASSTGGGFFYEQYF. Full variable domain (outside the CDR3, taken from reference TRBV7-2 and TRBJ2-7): GAGVSQSPSNKVTEKGKDVELRCDPISGHTALYWYRQSLGQGLEFLIYFQGNSAPDKSGLPSDRFSAERTGGSVSTLTIQRTQQEDSAVYLCASSTGGGFFYEQYFGPGTRLTVT.

The CDR3 sequence is CASSQASGNEKLFF. The CDR3 region has the DNA TGTGCCAGCAGCCAAGCCTCAGGGAACGAAAAACTGTTTTTT. This chain links TRBV14 with TRBJ1-4; D might be TRBD1 (5 bases). Between the trimmed V and J ends, which lost 1 base and 8 bases, there was a span of 11 bases. The CDR3 is made up of 14 amino acids. Germline-derived CDR1 and CDR2 are SGHDN and FVKESK.

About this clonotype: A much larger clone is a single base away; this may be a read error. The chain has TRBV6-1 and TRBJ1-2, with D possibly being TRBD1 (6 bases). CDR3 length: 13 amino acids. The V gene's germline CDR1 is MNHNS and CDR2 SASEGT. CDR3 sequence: CARSRQASGGYTF. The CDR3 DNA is TGTGCCCGCAGTCGACAGGCCTCTGGAGGCTACACCTTC.

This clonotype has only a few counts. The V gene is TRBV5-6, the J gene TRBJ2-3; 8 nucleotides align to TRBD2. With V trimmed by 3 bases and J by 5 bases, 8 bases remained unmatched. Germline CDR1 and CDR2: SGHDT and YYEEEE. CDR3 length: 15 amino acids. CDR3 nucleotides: TGTGCCAGCAGCTATTTACGGGGGGGCCGAGATACGCAGTATTTT. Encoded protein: CASSYLRGGRDTQYF.

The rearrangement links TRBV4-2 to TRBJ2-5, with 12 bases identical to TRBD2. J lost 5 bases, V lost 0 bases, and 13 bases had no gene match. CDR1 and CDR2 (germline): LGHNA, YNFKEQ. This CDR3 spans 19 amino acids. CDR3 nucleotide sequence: TGTGCCAGCAGCCAAGATCGACTAGCGGGGGCCCCAGAAGGGGAGACCCAGTACTTC. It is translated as CASSQDRLAGAPEGETQYF.

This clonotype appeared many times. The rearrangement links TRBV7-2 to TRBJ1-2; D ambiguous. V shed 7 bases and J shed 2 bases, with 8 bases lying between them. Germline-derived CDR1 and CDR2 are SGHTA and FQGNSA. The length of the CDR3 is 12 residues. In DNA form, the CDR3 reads TGTGCCAGCAACCCAACCAACTATGGCTACACCTTC. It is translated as CASNPTNYGYTF.

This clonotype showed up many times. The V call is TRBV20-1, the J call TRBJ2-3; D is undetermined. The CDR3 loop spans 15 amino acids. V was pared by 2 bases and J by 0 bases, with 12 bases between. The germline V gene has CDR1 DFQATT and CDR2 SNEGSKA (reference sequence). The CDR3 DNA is TGCAGTGCTAGATCCCCTTGGTGGAGCACAGATACGCAGTATTTT. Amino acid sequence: CSARSPWWSTDTQYF.